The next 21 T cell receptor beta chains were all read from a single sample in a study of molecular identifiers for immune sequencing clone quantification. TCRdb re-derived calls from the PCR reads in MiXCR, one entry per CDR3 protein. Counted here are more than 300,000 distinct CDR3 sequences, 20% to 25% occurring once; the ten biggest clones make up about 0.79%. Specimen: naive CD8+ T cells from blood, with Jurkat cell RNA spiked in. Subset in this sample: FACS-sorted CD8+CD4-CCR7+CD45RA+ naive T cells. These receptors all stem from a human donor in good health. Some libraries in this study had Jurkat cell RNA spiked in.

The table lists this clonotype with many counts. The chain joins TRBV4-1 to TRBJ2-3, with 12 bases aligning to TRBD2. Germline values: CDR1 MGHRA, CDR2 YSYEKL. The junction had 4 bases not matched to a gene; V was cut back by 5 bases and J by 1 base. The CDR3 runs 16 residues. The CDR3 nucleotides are TGCGCCAGCAGCAACAGACTAGCGGGGGGCACAGATACGCAGTATTTT. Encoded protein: CASSNRLAGGTDTQYF.

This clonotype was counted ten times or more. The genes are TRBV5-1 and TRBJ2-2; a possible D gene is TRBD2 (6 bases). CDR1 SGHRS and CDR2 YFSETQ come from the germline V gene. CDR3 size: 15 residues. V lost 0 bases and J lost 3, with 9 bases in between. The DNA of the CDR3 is TGCGCCAGCAGCTTGGTCGGGGGTCACACCGGGGAGCTGTTTTTT. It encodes CASSLVGGHTGELFF. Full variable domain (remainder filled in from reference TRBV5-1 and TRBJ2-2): KAGVTQTPRYLIKTRGQQVTLSCSPISGHRSVSWYQQTPGQGLQFLFEYFSETQRNKGNFPGRFSGRQFSNSRSEMNVSTLELGDSALYLCASSLVGGHTGELFFGEGSRLTVL.

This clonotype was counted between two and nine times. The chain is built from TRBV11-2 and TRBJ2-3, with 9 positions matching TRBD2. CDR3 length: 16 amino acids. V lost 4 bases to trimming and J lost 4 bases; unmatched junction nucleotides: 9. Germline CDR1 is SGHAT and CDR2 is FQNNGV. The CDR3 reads CASSSLAGETPDTQYF. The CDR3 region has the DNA TGTGCCAGCAGCTCGTTAGCGGGAGAGACTCCAGATACGCAGTATTTT.

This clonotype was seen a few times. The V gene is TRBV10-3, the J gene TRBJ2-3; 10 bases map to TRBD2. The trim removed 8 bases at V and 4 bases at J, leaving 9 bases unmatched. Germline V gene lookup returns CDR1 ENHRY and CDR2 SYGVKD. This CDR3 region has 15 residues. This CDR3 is CAIGTSESGADTQYF. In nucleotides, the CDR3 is TGTGCCATCGGGACTAGCGAATCGGGGGCAGATACGCAGTATTTT.

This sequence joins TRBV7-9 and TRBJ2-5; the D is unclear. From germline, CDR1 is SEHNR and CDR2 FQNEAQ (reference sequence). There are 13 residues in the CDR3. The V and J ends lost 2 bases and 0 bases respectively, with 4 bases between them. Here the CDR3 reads CASSLTHQETQYF. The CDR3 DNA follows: TGTGCCAGCAGCTTAACCCACCAAGAGACCCAGTACTTC.

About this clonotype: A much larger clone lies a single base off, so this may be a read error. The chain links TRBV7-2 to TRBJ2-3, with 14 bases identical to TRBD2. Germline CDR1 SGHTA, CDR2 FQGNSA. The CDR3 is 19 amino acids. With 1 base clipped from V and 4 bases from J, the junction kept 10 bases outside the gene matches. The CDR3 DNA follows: TGTGCCAGCAGCTTAGGGGGACTAGCGGGGGCCAGTAGCCCAGATACGCAGTATTTT. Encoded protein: CASSLGGLAGASSPDTQYF.

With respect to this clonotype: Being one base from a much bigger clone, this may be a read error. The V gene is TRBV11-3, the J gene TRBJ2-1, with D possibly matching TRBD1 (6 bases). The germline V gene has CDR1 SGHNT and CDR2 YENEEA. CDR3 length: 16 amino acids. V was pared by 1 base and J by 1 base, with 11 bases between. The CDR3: CASSLAGAGSYNEQFF. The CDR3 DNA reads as TGTGCCAGCAGCTTAGCAGGGGCAGGGTCCTACAATGAGCAGTTCTTC.

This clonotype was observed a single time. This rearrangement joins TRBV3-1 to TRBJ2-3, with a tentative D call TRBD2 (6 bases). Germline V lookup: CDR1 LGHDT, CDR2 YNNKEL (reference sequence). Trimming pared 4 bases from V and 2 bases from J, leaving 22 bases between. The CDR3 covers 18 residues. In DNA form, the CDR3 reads TGTGCCAGCAGCCTAACCTCTTGGGACTCACGACACACAGATACGCAGTATTTT. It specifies CASSLTSWDSRHTDTQYF.

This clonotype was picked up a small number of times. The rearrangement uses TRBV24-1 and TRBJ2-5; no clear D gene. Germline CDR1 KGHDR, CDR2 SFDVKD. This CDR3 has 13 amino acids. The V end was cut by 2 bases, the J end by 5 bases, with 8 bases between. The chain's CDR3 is CATSDSRFETQYF. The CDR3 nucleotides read TGTGCCACCAGTGATTCCCGCTTCGAGACCCAGTACTTC.

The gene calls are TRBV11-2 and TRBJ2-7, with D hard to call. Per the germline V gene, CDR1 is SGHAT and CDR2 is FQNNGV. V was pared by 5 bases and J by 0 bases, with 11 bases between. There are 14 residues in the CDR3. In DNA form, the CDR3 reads TGTGCCAGCAGCCCCACTGATCCCTCCTACGAGCAGTACTTC. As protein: CASSPTDPSYEQYF.

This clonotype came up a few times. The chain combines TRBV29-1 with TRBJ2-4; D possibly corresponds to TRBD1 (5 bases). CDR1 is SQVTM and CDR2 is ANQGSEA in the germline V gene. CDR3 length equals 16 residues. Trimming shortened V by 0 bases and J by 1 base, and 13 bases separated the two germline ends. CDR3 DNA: TGCAGCGTTGAAGAAAGGGGTTCGCGGGCCAAAAACATTCAGTACTTC. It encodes CSVEERGSRAKNIQYF.

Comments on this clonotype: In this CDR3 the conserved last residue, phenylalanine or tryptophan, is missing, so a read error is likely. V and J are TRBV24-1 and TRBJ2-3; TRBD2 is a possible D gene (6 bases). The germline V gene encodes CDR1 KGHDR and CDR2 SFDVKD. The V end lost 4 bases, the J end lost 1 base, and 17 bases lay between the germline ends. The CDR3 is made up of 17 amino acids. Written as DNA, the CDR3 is TGTGCCACCAGTGACTTCGGTAGCGGCCCTCGCACAGATACGCAGTATTCT. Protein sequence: CATSDFGSGPRTDTQYS.

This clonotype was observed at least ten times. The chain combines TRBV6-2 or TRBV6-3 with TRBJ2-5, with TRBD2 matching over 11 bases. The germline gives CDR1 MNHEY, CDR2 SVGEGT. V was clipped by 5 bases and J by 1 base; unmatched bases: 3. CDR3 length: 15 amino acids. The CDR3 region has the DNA TGTGCCAGCAGTACACTAGCGGGGGCCCAAGAGACCCAGTACTTC. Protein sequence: CASSTLAGAQETQYF.

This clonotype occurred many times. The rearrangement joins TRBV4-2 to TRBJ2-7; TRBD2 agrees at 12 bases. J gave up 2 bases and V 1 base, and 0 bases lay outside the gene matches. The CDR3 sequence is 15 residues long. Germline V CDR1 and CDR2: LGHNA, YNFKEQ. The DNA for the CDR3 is TGTGCCAGCAGCCAAGGACTAGCGGGAGCCTACGAGCAGTACTTC. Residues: CASSQGLAGAYEQYF.

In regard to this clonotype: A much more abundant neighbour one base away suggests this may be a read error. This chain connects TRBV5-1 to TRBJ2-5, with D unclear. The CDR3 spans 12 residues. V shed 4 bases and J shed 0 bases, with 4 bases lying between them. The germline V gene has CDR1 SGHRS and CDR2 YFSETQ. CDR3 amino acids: CASSMYQETQYF. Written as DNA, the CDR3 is TGCGCCAGCAGCATGTACCAAGAGACCCAGTACTTC.

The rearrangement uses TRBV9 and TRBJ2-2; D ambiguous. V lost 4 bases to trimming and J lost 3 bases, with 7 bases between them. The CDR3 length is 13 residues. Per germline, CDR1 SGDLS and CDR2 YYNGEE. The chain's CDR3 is CASSPRDTGELFF. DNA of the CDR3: TGTGCCAGCAGCCCCCGGGACACCGGGGAGCTGTTTTTT.

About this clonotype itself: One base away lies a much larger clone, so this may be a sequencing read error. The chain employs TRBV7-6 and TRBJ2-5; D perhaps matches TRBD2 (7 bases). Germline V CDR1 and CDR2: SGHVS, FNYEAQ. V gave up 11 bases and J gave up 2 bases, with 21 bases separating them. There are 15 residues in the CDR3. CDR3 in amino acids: CAGTYWGGRQETQYF. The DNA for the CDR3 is TGTGCCGGCACCTATTGGGGGGGCAGACAAGAGACCCAGTACTTC.

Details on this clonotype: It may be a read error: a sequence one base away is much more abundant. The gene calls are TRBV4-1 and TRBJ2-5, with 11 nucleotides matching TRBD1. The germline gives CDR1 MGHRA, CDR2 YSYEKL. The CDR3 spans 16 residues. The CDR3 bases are TGCGCCAGCCGCCAAGTCCCGGGACAGGGGGAAGAGACCCAGTACTTC. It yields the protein CASRQVPGQGEETQYF.

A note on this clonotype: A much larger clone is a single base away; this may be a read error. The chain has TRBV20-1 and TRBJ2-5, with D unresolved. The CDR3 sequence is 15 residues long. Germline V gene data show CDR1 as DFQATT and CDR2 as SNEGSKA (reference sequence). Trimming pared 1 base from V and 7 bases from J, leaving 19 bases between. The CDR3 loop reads CSARAHWENLATQYF. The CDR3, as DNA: TGCAGTGCTAGAGCTCACTGGGAAAATTTAGCGACCCAGTACTTC.

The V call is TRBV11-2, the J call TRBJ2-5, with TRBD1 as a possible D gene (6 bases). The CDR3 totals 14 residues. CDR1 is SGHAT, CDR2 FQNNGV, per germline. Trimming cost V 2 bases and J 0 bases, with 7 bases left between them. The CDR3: CASSLSGDQETQYF. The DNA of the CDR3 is TGTGCCAGCAGCTTATCAGGGGACCAAGAGACCCAGTACTTC.

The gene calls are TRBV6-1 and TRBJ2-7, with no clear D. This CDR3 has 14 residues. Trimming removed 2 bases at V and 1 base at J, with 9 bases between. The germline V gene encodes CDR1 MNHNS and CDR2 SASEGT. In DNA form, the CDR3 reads TGTGCCAGCAGTGAATTGGGAATTTCCTACGAGCAGTACTTC. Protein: CASSELGISYEQYF.